A single T cell receptor beta chain is shown here with its context. The data stem from a study of CD8 T cells in Susac syndrome. With random hexamers, roughly 0.5 to 1 ug RNA was reverse transcribed. The method of amplification for TCR beta CDR3 was immunoSEQ multiplex PCR, covering 54 Vbeta and 13 Jbeta. Each CDR3 protein gets one entry after TCRdb re-called the immunoSEQ multiplex PCR reads with MiXCR. The sample carries more than 200,000 distinct CDR3 sequences, roughly 90% recorded once. From germline, CDR1 is LGHNA and CDR2 YSLEER. J was trimmed by 2 bases and V by 0 bases; bases with no gene match: 7. There are 17 residues in the CDR3.

Material: CD8+ T cells from PBMCs. This receptor was obtained from a human donor with multiple sclerosis. This chain links TRBV4-3 with TRBJ2-3; 8 bases are shared with TRBD2. CDR3 loop: CASSQDYWTSSTDTQYF. The CDR3 DNA reads TGCGCCAGCAGCCAAGATTATTGGACTAGCTCCACAGATACGCAGTATTTT.